This T cell receptor (beta chain) appears in the sequencing data of a study of blood T cell repertoires in COVID-19. For the study at large: Some COVID-19 samples were acute and others convalescent; all came from the United States, Italy and Spain. From T cells, B-cell-depleted T cells, or PBMCs came the material, which was cDNA or gDNA.

There are 13 residues in the CDR3. Unmatched junction bases numbered 2, after V lost 4 bases and J lost 5 bases. CDR1 is WNHNN, CDR2 SYGVQD, per germline (reference sequence). Profiled with immunoSEQ multiplex PCR; TCRdb holds only in-frame clones, not every one. The table lists some 240,000 clones, 75% to 90% of them singletons. The source of this sequence is a woman in her thirties or forties with acute COVID-19. The chain has TRBV10-1 and TRBJ1-1, with 9 bases matching TRBD1. The specimen sequenced was PBMCs or T cells enriched from blood (not recorded which). DNA for the CDR3: TGCGCCAGCAGTGGACAGGGGGGTACTGAAGCTTTCTTT. Protein sequence: CASSGQGGTEAFF.